The source of this T cell receptor beta chain is a study of CD4+ T cells in melanoma. This CDR3 has 16 residues. V gave up 3 bases and J gave up 1 base, with 10 bases separating them. Germline CDR1 reads LNHNV; CDR2 reads YYDKDF (reference sequence). Method: immunoSEQ multiplex PCR; TCRdb's copy keeps in-frame clones and lacks some. The sample lists 55,000 or so clones; roughly three quarters were seen once. The chain links TRBV15 to TRBJ2-6, with D uncertain. The sample was tumor tissue. The clonotype originates from a human donor with melanoma. The CDR3: CATSRTTLSGANVLTF. The CDR3 nucleotides are TGTGCCACCAGCAGGACCACCCTTTCTGGGGCCAACGTCCTGACTTTC.